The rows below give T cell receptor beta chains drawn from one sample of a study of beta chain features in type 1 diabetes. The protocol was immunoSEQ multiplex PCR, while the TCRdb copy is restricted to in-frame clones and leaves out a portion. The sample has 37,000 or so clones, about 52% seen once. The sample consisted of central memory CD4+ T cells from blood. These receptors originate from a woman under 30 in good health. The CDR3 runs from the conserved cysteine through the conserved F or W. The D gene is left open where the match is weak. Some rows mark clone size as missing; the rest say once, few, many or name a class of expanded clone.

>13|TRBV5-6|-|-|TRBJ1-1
CASSFDRITEAFF
TGTGCCAGCAGCTTCGACAGAATCACTGAAGCTTTCTTT
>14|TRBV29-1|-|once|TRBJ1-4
CSVEDSGAKEKLFF
TGCAGCGTTGAAGACAGTGGGGCTAAGGAAAAACTGTTTTTT
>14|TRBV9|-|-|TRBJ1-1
CASSVEGGGTEAFF
TGTGCCAGCAGCGTAGAGGGAGGGGGCACTGAAGCTTTCTTT
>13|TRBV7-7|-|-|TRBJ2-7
CASSKIDSYEQYF
TGTGCCAGCAGTAAGATCGACAGTTACGAGCAGTACTTC
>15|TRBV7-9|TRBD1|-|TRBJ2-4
CASSSPQGAQNIQYF
TGTGCCAGCAGCTCACCTCAGGGGGCTCAGAACATTCAGTACTTC
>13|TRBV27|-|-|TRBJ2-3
CASSFGSTDTQYF
TGTGCCAGCAGTTTTGGCAGCACAGATACGCAGTATTTT
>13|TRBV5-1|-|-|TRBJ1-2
CASSFTVTYGYTF
TGCGCCAGCAGCTTCACAGTTACCTATGGCTACACCTTC
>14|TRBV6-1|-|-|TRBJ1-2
CASSEVGADYGYTF
TGTGCCAGCAGTGAAGTAGGGGCAGACTATGGCTACACCTTC
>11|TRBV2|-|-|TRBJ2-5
CASRRSETQYF
TGTGCCAGCAGGAGATCGGAGACCCAGTACTTC
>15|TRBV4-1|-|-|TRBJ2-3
CASSQHGGSTDTQYF
TGCGCCAGCAGCCAGCATGGGGGGAGCACAGATACGCAGTATTTT
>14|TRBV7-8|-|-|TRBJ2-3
CASSLRLSTDTQYF
TGTGCCAGCAGCCTTCGACTGAGCACAGATACGCAGTATTTT